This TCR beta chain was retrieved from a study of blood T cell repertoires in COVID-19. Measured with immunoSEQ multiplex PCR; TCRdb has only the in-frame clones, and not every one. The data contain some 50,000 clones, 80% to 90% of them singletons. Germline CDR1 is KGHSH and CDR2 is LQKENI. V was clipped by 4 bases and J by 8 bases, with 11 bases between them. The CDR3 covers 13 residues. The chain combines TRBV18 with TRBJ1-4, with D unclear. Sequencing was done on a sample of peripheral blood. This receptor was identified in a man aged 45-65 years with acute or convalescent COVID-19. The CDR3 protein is CASSLGREEKLFF. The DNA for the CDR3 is TGTGCCAGCTCACTAGGGAGAGAAGAAAAACTGTTTTTT.